This T cell receptor (beta chain) was captured in a study of vaccination and CD4 T cells after COVID-19. As for the study in general: Post-COVID draws followed diagnosis by a median about 100 days (range 35 to 161). Post-vaccine sample collection happened at a median of approximately 79 days after dose two, ranging 14 to 241. Cells were stimulated with overlapping spike peptide pools from SARS-CoV-2, HCoV-NL63, HCoV-OC43 and HCoV-229E.

There are 15 residues in the CDR3. Germline CDR1 is ENHRY and CDR2 is SYGVKD. The ends were cut back, 2 bases at V and 4 bases at J, with 12 bases in the middle. To note about this clonotype: Its antigen is not known.

The treatment denotes: approximately 10-day PBMC culture with coronavirus spike peptide pools or control peptides (ViraFEST assay). TCR sequencing followed the expansion of antigen-specific T cells with peptide pools in ViraFEST. Sequenced with the Oncomine TCR Beta short-read assay was DNA taken from cultured CD4+ T cells. TCRdb re-analysed the PCR reads in MiXCR, keeping a single row per CDR3 protein. The data contain some 21,000 distinct CDR3 sequences, 40% to 50% of them singletons. Sequencing was performed on CD4+ T cells from blood, cultured in vitro. The clonotype comes from a human donor who had recovered from COVID-19. The J gene is TRBJ1-5, the V gene TRBV10-3, with D tentatively TRBD1 (5 bases). The CDR3 spells CAISEHGRANQPQHF. CDR3 nucleotides: TGTGCCATCAGTGAGCATGGCAGGGCAAATCAGCCCCAGCATTTT.